Below are 31 T cell receptor beta chains sequenced from a single sample in a study of Graves' ophthalmopathy and Graves' hyperthyroidism. Amplified TCR beta CDR3 regions were obtained using RNA transcripts as template. HTBI primers primed a first-round RT-PCR, and a second-round multiplex PCR followed. MiXCR was run by TCRdb on the multiplex PCR reads, yielding one entry per CDR3 protein. The profile shows 150,000 to 200,000 distinct CDR3 sequences, under 45% of them singletons. Sequenced sample: peripheral blood. These receptors came from a man younger than 40 with Graves' ophthalmopathy.

The rearrangement links TRBV6-5 to TRBJ1-2; D remains unclear. CDR1 and CDR2 from the germline V gene are MNHEY and SVGAGI. The CDR3 consists of 12 residues. V lost 6 bases and J lost 6, with 11 bases in between. The CDR3 here is CASRYTRDGYTF. The DNA of the CDR3 is TGTGCCAGCAGGTATACCAGAGATGGCTACACCTTC.

This clonotype has at least ten counts. Here the CDR3 DNA reads TGTGCCAGCAGTCCTAACCCGGCCGTCTACGAGCAGTACTTC. It codes for CASSPNPAVYEQYF. The rearrangement links TRBV12-3 or TRBV12-4 to TRBJ2-7; no clear D. This CDR3 is 14 amino acids long. V lost 5 bases and J 3 bases, leaving 14 bases between the germline ends.

The chain links TRBV20-1 to TRBJ2-5; a possible D gene is TRBD2 (5 bases). Between the trimmed V and J ends, which lost 1 base and 5 bases, there was a span of 20 bases. Germline assignment: CDR1 DFQATT and CDR2 SNEGSKA (reference sequence). There are 16 residues in the CDR3. CDR3 sequence: CSARVMLALTRETQYF. The CDR3 bases are TGCAGTGCTAGAGTAATGCTAGCTTTAACTAGGGAGACCCAGTACTTC.

In nucleotides, the CDR3 is TGTGCCAGCAGTACACGGACAGGGATGGAGGAGCAGTACTTC. Its protein is CASSTRTGMEEQYF. This chain links TRBV28 with TRBJ2-7; 8 bases fit TRBD1. The V segment lost 5 bases and the J segment 7 bases; nucleotides outside the gene matches: 10. The germline gives CDR1 MDHEN, CDR2 SYDVKM. The CDR3 is 14 amino acids.

This clonotype was seen repeatedly, ten times or more. The chain combines TRBV6-5 with TRBJ2-7; 12 bases are shared with TRBD2. CDR1 is MNHEY and CDR2 is SVGAGI in the germline V gene. The CDR3 sequence is 13 residues long. V lost 10 bases to trimming and J lost 10 bases; unmatched junction nucleotides: 11. CDR3 protein: CAIKDGTSGLQYF. In DNA form, the CDR3 reads TGTGCCATCAAGGACGGGACTAGCGGGCTCCAGTACTTC.

The table lists this clonotype with many counts. J is TRBJ2-5 and V is TRBV28; unclear D gene. CDR3 length equals 16 residues. V shed 2 bases and J shed 3 bases, with 16 bases lying between them. Per germline, CDR1 MDHEN and CDR2 SYDVKM. Written as DNA, the CDR3 is TGTGCCAGCAGTTTACGCGATTATCGGTTAAAAGAGACCCAGTACTTC. It codes for CASSLRDYRLKETQYF.

The sample holds many counts of this clonotype. The J gene is TRBJ2-7, the V gene TRBV6-1; D not resolved. This CDR3 is 15 amino acids long. Deletions cut 0 bases from V and 1 base from J, with 10 bases between. CDR1 is MNHNS and CDR2 is SASEGT in the germline V gene. The DNA for the CDR3 is TGTGCCAGCAGTGAAGCACGGATTGCGTCCTACGAGCAGTACTTC. Its protein product is CASSEARIASYEQYF.

This clonotype has a count of ten or more. The V gene is TRBV6-5, the J gene TRBJ2-7; the D is unclear. Trimming removed 2 bases from V and 3 bases from J, with 8 bases in between. CDR3 length equals 13 residues. Looked up from germline, CDR1 is MNHEY and CDR2 is SVGAGI. The CDR3 here is CASSYGVSYEQYF. CDR3 DNA sequence: TGTGCCAGCAGTTACGGGGTGAGCTACGAGCAGTACTTC.

The chain employs TRBV10-2 and TRBJ2-5; no clear D gene. CDR1 WSHSY and CDR2 SAAADI come from the germline V gene. The CDR3 is 14 amino acids. Trimming took off 4 bases at V and 0 bases at J, with 9 bases between the two ends. CDR3 sequence (DNA): TGCGCCAGCAGTGTAGGTCGGCACCAAGAGACCCAGTACTTC. Translated, it gives CASSVGRHQETQYF.

This rearrangement joins TRBV6-5 to TRBJ2-7, with 8 positions matching TRBD2. Germline CDR1 MNHEY, CDR2 SVGAGI. The J segment lost 2 bases and the V segment lost 2 bases, leaving 5 bases of the junction unmatched. This CDR3 is 15 amino acids long. CDR3 sequence (DNA): TGTGCCAGCAGTTACCAGGCGGGGGGCCCCTACGAGCAGTACTTC. Translating it yields CASSYQAGGPYEQYF.

This clonotype was seen a few times. The rearrangement links TRBV12-3 or TRBV12-4 to TRBJ2-2; no clear D. This CDR3 is built from 13 residues. V lost 8 bases and J 5 bases, leaving 12 bases between the germline ends. The CDR3 DNA follows: TGTGCCAGCCTCTACGGACGGACCGGGGAGCTGTTTTTT. It yields the protein CASLYGRTGELFF.

This clonotype was seen once. The chain is built from TRBV6-2 or TRBV6-3 and TRBJ2-2, with 10 bases that match TRBD1. V gave up 3 bases and J gave up 5 bases; unmatched junction bases: 15. Germline values: CDR1 MNHEY, CDR2 SVGEGT. The CDR3 totals 19 residues. The CDR3 DNA is TGTGCCAGCAGTTATCGGTCCTCTGGGACAGGGGTGTCTACCGGGGAGCTGTTTTTT. This translates into CASSYRSSGTGVSTGELFF.

This chain joins TRBV28 and TRBJ2-7; TRBD1 matches 7 bases. Per the germline V gene, CDR1 is MDHEN and CDR2 is SYDVKM. The ends lost 8 bases at V and 7 bases at J; junction bases unmatched: 11. This CDR3 is 13 amino acids long. CDR3 protein: CASYGKGAREQYF. The DNA for the CDR3 is TGTGCCAGCTACGGGAAGGGGGCGCGTGAGCAGTACTTC.

The chain recombines TRBV6-5 with TRBJ1-1; D unclear. This CDR3 has 12 amino acids. Germline loops: CDR1 MNHEY, CDR2 SVGAGI. V was cut by 7 bases and J by 5 bases, with 11 bases left in between. CDR3 loop: CASNSVGTEAFF. CDR3 DNA: TGTGCCAGCAATTCGGTGGGGACTGAAGCTTTCTTT.

The genes are TRBV4-2 and TRBJ2-5, with a possible D match to TRBD1 (6 bases). This CDR3 region has 15 residues. The germline V gene encodes CDR1 LGHNA and CDR2 YNFKEQ. V lost 1 base and J 4 bases, leaving 13 bases between the germline ends. The CDR3 coding sequence is TGTGCCAGCAGCCAAGTGTGGGGGACATCAGAGACCCAGTACTTC. Residues: CASSQVWGTSETQYF.

Many counts were recorded for this clonotype. The genes are TRBV20-1 and TRBJ2-4, with D unresolved. The V and J ends lost 2 bases and 0 bases respectively, with 11 bases between them. Germline-derived CDR1 and CDR2 are DFQATT and SNEGSKA (reference sequence). CDR3 length equals 15 residues. DNA for the CDR3: TGCAGTGCTAGACCTGAGAACTTAGCCAAAAACATTCAGTACTTC. Its translation: CSARPENLAKNIQYF.

This clonotype was recorded at least ten times. The J gene is TRBJ1-2, the V gene TRBV15; tentatively, D is TRBD1 (5 bases). From germline, CDR1 is LNHNV and CDR2 YYDKDF (reference sequence). V was pared by 0 bases and J by 8 bases, with 16 bases between. CDR3 length: 15 amino acids. As DNA, the CDR3 is TGTGCCACCAGCAGAGATTCCGGGGGACCGAGAGGCTACACCTTC. It is translated as CATSRDSGGPRGYTF.

This clonotype was counted ten times or more. J is TRBJ1-6 and V is TRBV12-3 or TRBV12-4, with a weak D call TRBD1 (6 bases). Between the trimmed V and J ends, which lost 4 bases and 7 bases, there was a span of 14 bases. The length of the CDR3 is 15 residues. The DNA of the CDR3 is TGTGCCAGCAGTTATGACAGGATGAGAAATTCACCCCTCCACTTT. It encodes CASSYDRMRNSPLHF.

The V gene is TRBV6-2 or TRBV6-3, the J gene TRBJ1-5; no firm D call. V was clipped by 2 bases and J by 3 bases, with 8 bases between them. This CDR3 comprises 14 residues. Germline CDR1 reads MNHEY; CDR2 reads SVGEGT. The chain's CDR3 is CASSYEVFNQPQHF. The CDR3 bases are TGTGCCAGCAGTTACGAGGTGTTCAATCAGCCCCAGCATTTT.

This clonotype was detected many times. V and J are TRBV6-5 and TRBJ1-1; 9 bases line up with TRBD1. CDR1 is MNHEY, CDR2 SVGAGI, per germline. The trim removed 7 bases at V and 4 bases at J, leaving 13 bases unmatched. The CDR3 runs 16 residues. CDR3 DNA: TGTGCCAGCAAAACGTGGGGAACAGGGGGCGGCACTGAAGCTTTCTTT. Residues: CASKTWGTGGGTEAFF.

The V and J genes are TRBV10-3 and TRBJ1-2; D gene uncertain. The CDR3 extends over 17 amino acids. With 5 bases removed from V and 5 bases from J, the gap between germline ends came to 24 bases. Germline loops: CDR1 ENHRY, CDR2 SYGVKD. The CDR3 region has the DNA TGTGCCATCAGTCTCTTCTCCCGGGTCCAAAGTTTTTATGGCTACACCTTC. Translation gives CAISLFSRVQSFYGYTF.

The genes are TRBV12-3 or TRBV12-4 and TRBJ2-2; D gene unclear. V was clipped by 8 bases and J by 1 base, with 11 bases between them. The CDR3 covers 14 residues. CDR3 residues: CASRRRENTGELFF. The CDR3 DNA sequence: TGTGCCAGCCGCCGGCGAGAGAACACCGGGGAGCTGTTTTTT.

In its sample, this clonotype was seen many times. The chain links TRBV20-1 to TRBJ1-5; 8 nucleotides line up with TRBD1. This CDR3 has 15 amino acids. The germline V gene has CDR1 DFQATT and CDR2 SNEGSKA (reference sequence). After removal of 2 bases from V and 6 bases from J, the junction contained 9 bases not matched to a gene. The CDR3 is CSARIGQGLIQPQHF. The CDR3 DNA sequence: TGCAGTGCTAGAATTGGACAGGGCTTAATTCAGCCCCAGCATTTT.

This clonotype was seen at least ten times. The chain employs TRBV7-9 and TRBJ1-5; D is perhaps TRBD1 (6 bases). The germline V gene has CDR1 SEHNR and CDR2 FQNEAQ (reference sequence). The ends were cut back, 2 bases at V and 5 bases at J, with 10 bases in the middle. The CDR3 contains 14 residues. The CDR3: CASSLPGGHQPQHF. In DNA, the CDR3 is TGTGCCAGCAGCTTACCGGGGGGCCATCAGCCCCAGCATTTT.

This clonotype came up many times. A much bigger clone sits one base away, suggesting this may be a read error. The V call is TRBV24-1, the J call TRBJ1-1; D not certain. The CDR3 has 13 residues. Per the germline V gene, CDR1 is KGHDR and CDR2 is SFDVKD. The CDR3: CVTSDQVNTEAFF. In DNA, the CDR3 is TGTGTCACCAGTGATCAGGTGAACACTGAAGCTTTCTTT.

This clonotype was seen at least ten times. This chain links TRBV20-1 with TRBJ2-7, with unresolved D. The germline gives CDR1 DFQATT, CDR2 SNEGSKA (reference sequence). This CDR3 is 13 amino acids long. Trimming took 6 bases from V and 1 from J, leaving 13 bases between them. CDR3 nucleotide sequence: TGCAGTGCCACCGCTCATAATTCCTACGAGCAGTACTTC. This gives the protein CSATAHNSYEQYF.

This clonotype has ten or more counts. The chain recombines TRBV28 with TRBJ1-2; D gene unclear. There are 15 residues in the CDR3. The germline V gene encodes CDR1 MDHEN and CDR2 SYDVKM. V lost 5 bases to trimming and J lost 3 bases, with 16 bases between them. The CDR3 DNA reads as TGTGCCAGCAGTCCCGCCGGAGCCGTCCACTATGGCTACACCTTC. This gives the protein CASSPAGAVHYGYTF.

This clonotype was detected ten times or more. The chain combines TRBV12-5 with TRBJ2-2; D possibly corresponds to TRBD1 (6 bases). The CDR3 sequence is 15 residues long. V dropped 6 bases and J dropped 1 base, with 12 bases sitting between them. The germline CDR1 and CDR2 sequences are LGHNT and FRNRAP. CDR3 in amino acids: CASGAGTLNTGELFF. The CDR3 DNA reads TGTGCTAGTGGAGCCGGGACACTGAACACCGGGGAGCTGTTTTTT.

The chain recombines TRBV12-5 with TRBJ2-5, with 7 nucleotides matching TRBD1. This CDR3 is built from 14 residues. Germline V CDR1 and CDR2: LGHNT, FRNRAP. Unmatched junction bases numbered 8, after V lost 6 bases and J lost 4 bases. The CDR3 loop reads CASGPGQPGETQYF. The DNA of the CDR3 is TGTGCTAGTGGCCCGGGACAGCCCGGAGAGACCCAGTACTTC.

This clonotype was seen at least ten times. J is TRBJ2-2 and V is TRBV7-6; 7 bases fit TRBD2. The CDR3 runs to 16 residues. V lost 5 bases to trimming and J lost 3 bases; unmatched junction nucleotides: 9. Germline V CDR1 and CDR2: SGHVS, FNYEAQ. The DNA of the CDR3 is TGTGCCAGCAGCAGGGGAGGGGCGACGGACACCGGGGAGCTGTTTTTT. Its translation: CASSRGGATDTGELFF.

The chain joins TRBV12-3 or TRBV12-4 to TRBJ1-2, with D possibly being TRBD1 (5 bases). This CDR3 comprises 14 residues. V lost 6 bases and J 2 bases, leaving 13 bases between the germline ends. CDR3 coding DNA: TGTGCCAGCAGCAGCTTCAGGGAAAACTATGGCTACACCTTC. It translates to CASSSFRENYGYTF.